The 25 T cell receptor beta chains below come from one sample, sequenced in a study of sequential checkpoint blockade in melanoma. The treatment here: randomized to nivolumab then ipilimumab (arm A) or the reverse (arm B). Sequenced by immunoSEQ multiplex PCR; TCRdb stores in-frame clones only, minus some. In the table there are about 11,000 clones, about four fifths of which are singletons. Sequenced here: CD8+ T cells sorted from blood (inferred from file names), sampled from a patient given nivolumab and ipilimumab in sequence. These receptors originate from a human donor with melanoma.

This clone appeared a few times. The CDR3, as DNA: TGCGCCAGCAGCTTGGGGAATCAGGTCAAAAACATTCAGTACTTC. Amino acids: CASSLGNQVKNIQYF. The J gene is TRBJ2-4, the V gene TRBV5-1, with D hard to call. The CDR3 has 15 amino acids. V was shortened by 0 bases and J by 3 bases, with 10 bases between the two germline ends. Germline CDR1 and CDR2: SGHRS and YFSETQ.

The chain carries TRBV7-2 and TRBJ2-7; 10 bases align to TRBD2. The J segment lost 3 bases and the V segment lost 5 bases, leaving 7 bases of the junction unmatched. The CDR3 runs 15 residues. Germline V gives CDR1 SGHTA, CDR2 FQGNSA. As DNA, the CDR3 is TGTGCCAGCAGCCTTAGACTAGCGGGCTTCTACGAGCAGTACTTC. It codes for CASSLRLAGFYEQYF.

This clone came up a few times. The genes are TRBV6-1 and TRBJ1-3; D gene uncertain. V was trimmed by 4 bases and J by 0 bases, leaving 10 bases between them. The V gene's germline CDR1 is MNHNS and CDR2 SASEGT. This CDR3 spans 15 amino acids. CDR3 DNA sequence: TGTGCCAGCAGTGCCCAACTAAGCTCTGGAAACACCATATATTTT. It codes for CASSAQLSSGNTIYF.

The rearrangement uses TRBV25-1 and TRBJ2-7; no reliable D call. V was shortened by 8 bases and J by 3 bases, with 14 bases between the two germline ends. The CDR3 has 13 amino acids. Germline assignment: CDR1 MGHDK and CDR2 SYGVNS. The CDR3 DNA follows: TGTGCCAGCGGAGACTCATTGTACTACGAGCAGTACTTC. Its protein is CASGDSLYYEQYF.

The chain couples TRBV5-6 to TRBJ1-5, with D possibly matching TRBD1 (6 bases). Germline CDR1 is SGHDT and CDR2 is YYEEEE. The V end lost 1 base, the J end lost 6 bases, and 11 bases lay between the germline ends. CDR3 length equals 14 residues. This CDR3 is CASSLYTGFQPQHF. CDR3 sequence (DNA): TGTGCCAGCAGCTTGTACACAGGGTTTCAGCCCCAGCATTTT.

The chain couples TRBV28 to TRBJ2-5; 14 bases agree with TRBD2. Germline CDR1 reads MDHEN; CDR2 reads SYDVKM. V was pared by 4 bases and J by 2 bases, with 6 bases of the junction left unmatched. The CDR3 sequence is 17 residues long. As DNA, the CDR3 is TGTGCCAGCAGTTCTTTGACTAGCGGGAGGGAACAAGAGACCCAGTACTTC. It encodes CASSSLTSGREQETQYF.

The chain recombines TRBV29-1 with TRBJ1-1, with TRBD1 matching over 8 bases. This CDR3 spans 17 amino acids. J was trimmed by 0 bases and V by 4 bases; bases with no gene match: 13. Germline V gene data show CDR1 as SQVTM and CDR2 as ANQGSEA. The CDR3: CSVVGGAAGGLNTEAFF. CDR3 sequence (DNA): TGCAGCGTTGTGGGTGGGGCTGCAGGGGGCTTGAACACTGAAGCTTTCTTT. The full variable domain, with the rest looked up from reference TRBV29-1 and TRBJ1-1, is SAVISQKPSRDICQRGTSLTIQCQVDSQVTMMFWYRQQPGQSLTLIATANQGSEATYESGFVIDKFPISRPNLTFSTLTVSNMSPEDSSIYLCSVVGGAAGGLNTEAFFGQGTRLTVV.

The CDR3 region is CASSPGTNYEQYF. As DNA, the CDR3 is TGTGCCAGCAGTCCGGGAACGAACTACGAGCAGTACTTC. V gene TRBV6-5 combines with J gene TRBJ2-7; a possible D gene is TRBD2 (5 bases). CDR1 and CDR2 (germline): MNHEY, SVGAGI. V lost 5 bases to trimming and J lost 3 bases, with 11 bases between them. The CDR3 is 13 residues long.

V is TRBV19 and J is TRBJ2-7, with 9 bases matching TRBD1. The CDR3 sequence is 14 residues long. With 3 bases clipped from V and 0 bases from J, the junction kept 0 bases outside the gene matches. CDR1 LNHDA and CDR2 SQIVND come from the germline V gene (reference sequence). The CDR3 nucleotides are TGTGCCAGTAGTATGGACAGGGGCTCCTACGAGCAGTACTTC. This gives the protein CASSMDRGSYEQYF.

The chain uses TRBV19 and TRBJ1-5; TRBD1 matches 8 bases. The J segment lost 1 base and the V segment lost 5 bases, leaving 4 bases of the junction unmatched. CDR1 LNHDA and CDR2 SQIVND come from the germline V gene (reference sequence). The CDR3 runs 15 residues. The CDR3 loop reads CASSFGTGSNQPQHF. CDR3 sequence (DNA): TGTGCCAGTAGTTTTGGGACAGGCAGCAATCAGCCCCAGCATTTT.

The chain uses TRBV25-1 and TRBJ2-2, with 10 positions matching TRBD1. Germline CDR1 is MGHDK and CDR2 is SYGVNS. The V and J ends lost 3 bases and 3 bases, in that order; junction bases with no gene match: 1. The CDR3 is 15 amino acids. The CDR3: CASSEGTGDTGELFF. The CDR3 nucleotides are TGTGCCAGCAGTGAGGGGACAGGGGACACCGGGGAGCTGTTTTTT.

This clone has a handful of counts. The chain has TRBV6-4 and TRBJ2-1, with D perhaps TRBD2 (6 bases). CDR1 and CDR2 from the germline V gene are MRHNA and SNTAGT. CDR3 size: 17 residues. Deletions cut 0 bases from V and 0 bases from J, with 12 bases between. The CDR3: CASSDSYRGSSYNEQFF. The CDR3 bases are TGTGCCAGCAGTGACTCCTACCGGGGGAGCTCCTACAATGAGCAGTTCTTC.

This chain connects TRBV29-1 to TRBJ1-2, with TRBD1 matching 10 bases. Germline CDR1 and CDR2: SQVTM and ANQGSEA. The CDR3 is 14 amino acids. V gave up 7 bases and J gave up 1 base; unmatched junction bases: 6. CDR3 in DNA: TGCAGCGACTACAGGACAGGGGGTAACTATGGCTACACCTTC. Translating gives CSDYRTGGNYGYTF.

The genes are TRBV4-1 and TRBJ1-2, with no clear D. V lost 0 bases to trimming and J lost 3 bases, with 8 bases between them. Looked up from germline, CDR1 is MGHRA and CDR2 is YSYEKL. The CDR3 loop spans 14 amino acids. The CDR3 sequence is CASSQDTGYYGYTF. The CDR3 DNA follows: TGCGCCAGCAGCCAAGATACCGGTTACTATGGCTACACCTTC.

The J gene is TRBJ2-1, the V gene TRBV5-4, with TRBD2 matching over 15 bases. The trim removed 2 bases at V and 3 bases at J, leaving 6 bases unmatched. Germline lookup yields CDR1 SGHNT and CDR2 YYREEE (reference sequence). CDR3 size: 18 residues. CDR3 sequence reads: CASSFGLAGGPGYNEQFF. CDR3 nucleotides: TGTGCCAGCAGCTTTGGACTAGCGGGAGGGCCGGGCTACAATGAGCAGTTCTTC.

The rearrangement joins TRBV11-2 to TRBJ2-7, with 12 bases lining up with TRBD1. J was trimmed by 2 bases and V by 5 bases; bases with no gene match: 4. The CDR3 sequence is 15 residues long. Germline V gene sequence: CDR1 SGHAT, CDR2 FQNNGV. CDR3 DNA sequence: TGTGCCAGCAGCATGGGGACAGGGGGCCCCTACGAGCAGTACTTC. Translating it yields CASSMGTGGPYEQYF.

A few counts support this clone. The J gene is TRBJ1-2, the V gene TRBV19; D is perhaps TRBD1 (5 bases). CDR3 size: 12 residues. CDR1 is LNHDA, CDR2 SQIVND, per germline (reference sequence). V lost 4 bases, J lost 4 bases, and 7 bases lay in between. The CDR3 DNA sequence: TGTGCCAGTAGTACCGGGGGCTATGGCTACACCTTC. Residues: CASSTGGYGYTF.

The rearrangement joins TRBV4-1 to TRBJ1-4, with 11 bases lining up with TRBD1. The trim removed 4 bases at V and 8 bases at J, leaving 9 bases unmatched. Germline loops: CDR1 MGHRA, CDR2 YSYEKL. The CDR3 contains 16 residues. This chain's CDR3 is CASSPYTGTGGEKLFF. The CDR3 region has the DNA TGCGCCAGCAGCCCCTATACCGGGACAGGGGGAGAAAAACTGTTTTTT.

The chain uses TRBV27 and TRBJ2-3; D gene ambiguous. From germline, CDR1 is MNHEY and CDR2 SMNVEV (reference sequence). The CDR3 extends over 14 amino acids. The V and J ends lost 6 bases and 2 bases respectively, with 12 bases between them. CDR3 region: CASSPAVTTDTQYF. CDR3 sequence (DNA): TGTGCCAGCAGCCCCGCGGTTACCACAGATACGCAGTATTTT.

The chain combines TRBV28 with TRBJ2-3; 12 nucleotides align to TRBD2. The CDR3 contains 16 residues. Germline-derived CDR1 and CDR2 are MDHEN and SYDVKM. V shed 3 bases, J shed 6 bases, and the junction held 7 bases outside the gene matches. CDR3 coding DNA: TGTGCCAGCAGTTTCGGACTAGCGGGGTCCGGGGATACGCAGTATTTT. Translated, it gives CASSFGLAGSGDTQYF.

This clone has just one count. The chain carries TRBV28 and TRBJ2-5, with 9 bases identical to TRBD1. The CDR3 consists of 15 residues. V gave up 5 bases and J gave up 2 bases; unmatched junction bases: 6. Germline values: CDR1 MDHEN, CDR2 SYDVKM. The CDR3 nucleotides are TGTGCCAGCAGTCCCCGGGACAGGGTGCAAGAGACCCAGTACTTC. The encoded protein is CASSPRDRVQETQYF. Combining the CDR3 with reference TRBV28 and TRBJ2-5 gives the whole variable domain DVKVTQSSRYLVKRTGEKVFLECVQDMDHENMFWYRQDPGLGLRLIYFSYDVKMKEKGDIPEGYSVSREKKERFSLILESASTNQTSMYLCASSPRDRVQETQYFGPGTRLLVL.

The table lists this clone with a few counts. Other DNA sequences in the sample encode the same CDR3. The chain uses TRBV15 and TRBJ2-1; 7 nucleotides align to TRBD1. The CDR3 is 13 residues long. The germline V gene encodes CDR1 LNHNV and CDR2 YYDKDF (reference sequence). With 4 bases clipped from V and 13 bases from J, the junction kept 10 bases outside the gene matches. The CDR3 nucleotides are TGTGCCACCAGCAATTTACAGGGGAAACCCCAGTTCTTC. It encodes CATSNLQGKPQFF.

The chain links TRBV30 to TRBJ2-1; 8 nucleotides match TRBD2. Germline CDR1 GTSNPN, CDR2 SVGIG (reference sequence). With 5 bases clipped from V and 2 bases from J, the junction kept 2 bases outside the gene matches. The CDR3 has 13 residues. Here the CDR3 DNA reads TGTGCCTGGGAGCGGGAGACCTACAATGAGCAGTTCTTC. As protein: CAWERETYNEQFF.

This clone came up a few times. The CDR3 DNA sequence: TGTGCCAGCAGCGAGCCCCGGGACTCTCAAGCAGATGGCTACACCTTC. Protein product: CASSEPRDSQADGYTF. The rearrangement links TRBV9 to TRBJ1-2; D may be TRBD1 (5 bases). The V end was cut by 3 bases, the J end by 6 bases, with 21 bases between. The germline V gene encodes CDR1 SGDLS and CDR2 YYNGEE. The CDR3 runs to 16 residues.

The chain employs TRBV6-6 and TRBJ2-7, with D maybe TRBD1 (6 bases). CDR3 length: 14 residues. CDR1 and CDR2 (germline): MNHNY, SVGAGI (reference sequence). With 5 bases removed from V and 4 bases from J, the gap between germline ends came to 15 bases. This CDR3 reads CASSAGDTQYEQYF. The CDR3 DNA sequence: TGTGCCAGCAGTGCCGGGGACACACAATACGAGCAGTACTTC.